Below, 12 T cell receptor beta chains from the same sample are listed, as sequenced in a study of T cells in Graves' hyperthyroidism and ophthalmopathy. RNA transcripts gave rise to amplified TCR beta CDR3 regions. Carried out on the TCR CDR3, a first-round RT-PCR used the HTBI primer set. Each CDR3 protein gets one entry after TCRdb re-called the multiplex PCR reads with MiXCR. Of more than 500,000 distinct CDR3 sequences detected, around 42% appear once; the ten largest clones hold around a fifth. The specimen sequenced was peripheral blood or thyroid tissue (not recorded which). All receptors come from an adult woman with Graves' disease, either hyperthyroidism or ophthalmopathy (not recorded which).

This chain's CDR3 is CASSYSGLPYEQYF. CDR3 DNA: TGTGCCAGCAGTTACTCGGGACTACCCTACGAGCAGTACTTC. This sequence joins TRBV25-1 and TRBJ2-7, with 7 positions matching TRBD2. V gave up 5 bases and J gave up 2 bases; unmatched junction bases: 6. Per germline, CDR1 MGHDK and CDR2 SYGVNS. This CDR3 spans 14 amino acids.

The genes are TRBV13 and TRBJ2-7; D possibly corresponds to TRBD1 (7 bases). Germline V gives CDR1 PRHDT, CDR2 FYEKMQ (reference sequence). The CDR3 is 15 amino acids. V gave up 0 bases and J gave up 4 bases, with 13 bases separating them. The CDR3 sequence is CASSLGGGQIYEQYF. The CDR3, as DNA: TGTGCCAGCAGCTTAGGGGGGGGACAGATTTACGAGCAGTACTTC.

This chain links TRBV5-1 with TRBJ2-3; no firm D call. This CDR3 is 12 amino acids long. With 7 bases removed from V and 6 bases from J, the gap between germline ends came to 12 bases. Germline V CDR1 and CDR2: SGHRS, YFSETQ. CDR3 region: CASRTGLDTQYF. The CDR3 DNA follows: TGCGCCAGCCGGACGGGCCTTGATACGCAGTATTTT.

This clonotype was seen only once. The rearrangement uses TRBV2 and TRBJ1-1; perhaps TRBD1 as D (5 bases). Germline V gene data show CDR1 as SNHLY and CDR2 as FYNNEI. Trimming left V 8 bases short and J 1 base short, with 14 bases between. The CDR3 sequence is 14 residues long. The DNA for the CDR3 is TGTGCCAGCGCCGCCCAGGGTCCGAACACTGAAGCTTTCTTT. Protein sequence: CASAAQGPNTEAFF.

This clonotype was detected only once. J is TRBJ2-7 and V is TRBV2; D gene ambiguous. V lost 3 bases, J lost 4 bases, and 13 bases lay in between. The CDR3 sequence is 14 residues long. Per the germline V gene, CDR1 is SNHLY and CDR2 is FYNNEI. The CDR3 nucleotides are TGTGCCAGCAGTGACCCCGCTTCAACGTACGAGCAGTACTTC. Translating gives CASSDPASTYEQYF.

There are many counts of this clonotype. The V call is TRBV20-1, the J call TRBJ2-7, with 12 bases matching TRBD2. The CDR3 consists of 18 residues. Germline V gene data show CDR1 as DFQATT and CDR2 as SNEGSKA (reference sequence). V lost 5 bases and J lost 1; bases outside the gene matches: 15. CDR3 protein: CSAGPTSGRAIFSYEQYF. CDR3 nucleotides: TGCAGTGCTGGACCGACTAGCGGGAGAGCTATCTTTTCCTACGAGCAGTACTTC.

Notes on this clonotype: The conserved phenylalanine or tryptophan is not found at the CDR3 terminus, so this likely reflects a read error. The chain carries TRBV3-1 and TRBJ2-7; D gene unclear. There are 11 residues in the CDR3. V lost 1 base to trimming and J lost 4 bases, with 2 bases between them. Germline V lookup: CDR1 LGHDT, CDR2 YNNKEL (reference sequence). CDR3 DNA: TGTGCCAGCAGCCAAGTATACGAGCAGTACCTC. Protein sequence: CASSQVYEQYL.

The sample holds a few counts of this clonotype. CDR3 sequence: CASSQERGSDYGYTF. The CDR3 DNA sequence: TGTGCCAGCAGCCAAGAGCGGGGGTCTGACTATGGCTACACCTTC. V usage is TRBV4-2 and J usage is TRBJ1-2; the D gene is possibly TRBD1 (5 bases). The CDR3 extends over 15 amino acids. V gave up 0 bases and J gave up 3 bases, with 11 bases separating them. Germline V lookup: CDR1 LGHNA, CDR2 YNFKEQ.

With respect to this clonotype: It may be a read error: a sequence one base away is much more abundant. The rearrangement uses TRBV7-9 and TRBJ2-5; the D is unclear. Germline V gene data show CDR1 as SEHNR and CDR2 as FQNEAQ (reference sequence). The V gene lost 7 bases and the J gene lost 0 bases, with 3 bases spanning the gap. The length of the CDR3 is 11 residues. The CDR3 loop is CASTDQETQYF. The DNA of the CDR3 is TGTGCCAGCACGGACCAAGAGACCCAGTACTTC.

A note on this clonotype: A much larger clonotype is one base distant, so this may be a read error. The chain is built from TRBV7-6 and TRBJ2-2, with TRBD1 matching over 8 bases. The V segment lost 6 bases and the J segment 1 base; nucleotides outside the gene matches: 4. This CDR3 is built from 15 residues. Germline CDR1 is SGHVS and CDR2 is FNYEAQ. The CDR3 region is CASRTGTGNTGELFF. In DNA, the CDR3 is TGTGCCAGCAGAACCGGGACAGGGAACACCGGGGAGCTGTTTTTT.

This clonotype occurred many times. The chain is built from TRBV15 and TRBJ2-7, with 7 positions matching TRBD2. J lost 5 bases, V lost 3 bases, and 7 bases had no gene match. CDR1 is LNHNV and CDR2 is YYDKDF in the germline V gene (reference sequence). This CDR3 comprises 14 residues. The CDR3 DNA is TGTGCCACCAGCAGGTGGGAGGGAAGGGACGAGCAGTACTTC. Protein: CATSRWEGRDEQYF.

This clonotype was counted at least ten times. This chain connects TRBV12-3 or TRBV12-4 to TRBJ1-1; weak D call: TRBD1 (6 bases). The V end was cut by 6 bases, the J end by 1 base, with 15 bases between. The CDR3 is 15 amino acids. CDR3 coding DNA: TGTGCCAGCAGCCTTGGGGGCAGCAGGAACACTGAAGCTTTCTTT. Its protein is CASSLGGSRNTEAFF.